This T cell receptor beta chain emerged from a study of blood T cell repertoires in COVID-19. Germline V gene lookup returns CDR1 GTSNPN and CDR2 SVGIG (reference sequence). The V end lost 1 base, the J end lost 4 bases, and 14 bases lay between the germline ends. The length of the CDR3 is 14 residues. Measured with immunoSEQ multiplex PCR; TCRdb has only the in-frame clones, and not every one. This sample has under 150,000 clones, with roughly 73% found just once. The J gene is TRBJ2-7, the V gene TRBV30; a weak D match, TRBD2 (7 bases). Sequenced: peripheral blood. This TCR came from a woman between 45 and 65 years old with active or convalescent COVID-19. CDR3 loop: CAWSAQGGGYEQYF. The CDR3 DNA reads TGTGCCTGGAGTGCCCAAGGGGGGGGATACGAGCAGTACTTC.